These 17 T cell receptor beta chains were all obtained from the same sample, sequenced in a study of Graves' ophthalmopathy and Graves' hyperthyroidism. Beta-chain TCR CDR3 regions were amplified from RNA transcripts. The first-round RT-PCR employed HTBI primers together with the Qiagen OneStep RT-PCR kit. A multiplex PCR was then performed as the second round. TCRdb itself ran the multiplex PCR reads through MiXCR, one entry per CDR3 protein. The sample gives some 360,000 distinct CDR3 sequences, about 17% of which show up once; 2.4% is in the top ten. The specimen sequenced was peripheral blood. The source of these receptors is an adult woman with stable Graves' hyperthyroidism.

This clonotype was recorded many times. This chain connects TRBV9 to TRBJ1-2; D gene uncertain. The CDR3 is 14 residues long. Germline loops: CDR1 SGDLS, CDR2 YYNGEE. Trimming left V 4 bases short and J 4 bases short, with 14 bases between. The CDR3 here is CASSPDRLVYGYTF. The CDR3 DNA is TGTGCCAGCAGCCCAGACCGGCTTGTCTATGGCTACACCTTC.

This clonotype was observed at least ten times. The chain is built from TRBV15 and TRBJ2-7; 7 bases are a match to TRBD1. Looked up from germline, CDR1 is LNHNV and CDR2 is YYDKDF (reference sequence). The length of the CDR3 is 14 residues. J was trimmed by 1 base and V by 1 base; bases with no gene match: 1. The CDR3 region is CATSRVGQSYEQYF. Here the CDR3 DNA reads TGTGCCACCAGCAGAGTGGGACAGTCCTACGAGCAGTACTTC.

A remark on this clonotype: This may come from a read error, since a much larger clone is one base off. The rearrangement uses TRBV12-3 or TRBV12-4 and TRBJ2-5, with 13 bases matching TRBD2. This CDR3 contains 14 residues. The CDR3 DNA sequence: TGTGCCAGCAGTCGGACTAGCGGGAGAGAGACCAAGTACTTC. Translation: CASSRTSGRETKYF.

Ten or more counts support this clonotype. The rearrangement uses TRBV27 and TRBJ2-7; D is unresolved. The CDR3 contains 13 residues. The germline V and J ends were trimmed by 4 bases and 0 bases, with 7 bases remaining between them. Germline V gene data show CDR1 as MNHEY and CDR2 as SMNVEV (reference sequence). The CDR3 DNA reads as TGTGCCAGCAGTTCAATTGGCTCCTACGAGCAGTACTTC. Translated: CASSSIGSYEQYF.

This clonotype came up many times. This chain connects TRBV19 to TRBJ1-1; maybe TRBD1 (5 bases). This CDR3 has 14 amino acids. Trimming removed 3 bases from V and 2 bases from J, with 10 bases in between. Germline CDR1 and CDR2: LNHDA and SQIVND (reference sequence). The DNA for the CDR3 is TGTGCCAGTAGTATCATCTGGGGCAACACTGAAGCTTTCTTT. Translating it yields CASSIIWGNTEAFF.

This clonotype was seen a handful of times. This sequence joins TRBV6-1 and TRBJ2-2; 12 nucleotides agree with TRBD2. J gave up 3 bases and V 4 bases, and 0 bases lay outside the gene matches. The CDR3 runs to 15 residues. Germline V lookup: CDR1 MNHNS, CDR2 SASEGT. Here the CDR3 DNA reads TGTGCCAGCAGTGGACTAGCGGGGGACACCGGGGAGCTGTTTTTT. Translating it yields CASSGLAGDTGELFF.

This clonotype was counted a few times. This sequence joins TRBV6-2 or TRBV6-3 and TRBJ2-5; D remains ambiguous. CDR1 and CDR2 (germline): MNHEY, SVGEGT. V lost 0 bases to trimming and J lost 5 bases, with 4 bases between them. The CDR3 is made up of 12 amino acids. In DNA, the CDR3 is TGTGCCAGCAGTTACTCCGGGGAGACCCAGTACTTC. This codes for CASSYSGETQYF.

Of note for this clonotype: This may come from a read error, since a much larger clone is one base off. V is TRBV3-1 and J is TRBJ1-5; D is perhaps TRBD1 (5 bases). There are 15 residues in the CDR3. V was cut by 1 base and J by 0 bases, with 7 bases left in between. CDR1 and CDR2 (germline): LGHDT, YNNKEL (reference sequence). The CDR3 sequence is CASSQGGYSNQPQHF. CDR3 DNA: TGTGCCAGCAGCCAAGGGGGCTATAGCAATCAGCCCCAGCATTTT.

Many counts were recorded for this clonotype. The chain couples TRBV5-1 to TRBJ2-7; 11 nucleotides line up with TRBD2. Germline V gives CDR1 SGHRS, CDR2 YFSETQ. The CDR3 is 14 amino acids. The trim removed 4 bases at V and 3 bases at J, leaving 3 bases unmatched. The CDR3 region has the DNA TGCGCCAGCAGCCAGGGACTAGCGGACTACGAGCAGTACTTC. It translates to CASSQGLADYEQYF.

In this sample, this clonotype turned up many times. This chain connects TRBV5-6 to TRBJ2-2; D ambiguous. The CDR3 contains 14 residues. V lost 0 bases to trimming and J lost 6 bases, with 9 bases between them. Germline values: CDR1 SGHDT, CDR2 YYEEEE. The CDR3 DNA is TGTGCCAGCAGCTTGGGGGCTCCGTCCGGGGAGCTGTTTTTT. Residues: CASSLGAPSGELFF.

This clonotype has a handful of counts. The CDR3 region is CASSEGQHTEAFF. The CDR3 DNA follows: TGTGCCAGCAGTGAAGGACAGCACACTGAAGCTTTCTTT. The chain employs TRBV6-1 and TRBJ1-1; D possibly corresponds to TRBD1 (5 bases). This CDR3 is built from 13 residues. Germline-derived CDR1 and CDR2 are MNHNS and SASEGT. V was clipped by 1 base and J by 3 bases, with 6 bases between them.

This clonotype was seen repeatedly, ten times or more. The V and J genes are TRBV19 and TRBJ1-1, with 7 nucleotides matching TRBD1. V gave up 0 bases and J gave up 1 base; unmatched junction bases: 8. In germline, CDR1 is LNHDA, CDR2 SQIVND (reference sequence). The CDR3 is 17 amino acids. CDR3 loop: CASSIETGNSPNTEAFF. The CDR3 DNA follows: TGTGCCAGTAGTATAGAGACAGGGAATAGTCCGAACACTGAAGCTTTCTTT.

This clonotype was observed at least ten times. V gene TRBV19 combines with J gene TRBJ2-7, with D possibly being TRBD1 (5 bases). Germline CDR1 LNHDA, CDR2 SQIVND (reference sequence). Trimming cost V 4 bases and J 7 bases, with 17 bases left between them. CDR3 size: 14 residues. CDR3 residues: CASSTGMGMGEQYF. The CDR3 DNA sequence: TGTGCCAGTAGTACAGGGATGGGCATGGGTGAGCAGTACTTC.

This chain joins TRBV11-1 and TRBJ2-7, with D perhaps matching TRBD2 (6 bases). Per germline, CDR1 SGHAT and CDR2 FQDESV (reference sequence). Trimming stripped 4 bases from V and 7 bases from J, with 26 bases between. CDR3 length equals 17 residues. The CDR3 nucleotides read TGTGCCAGCAGCTCAGACTTCTGGGGGACTTCCACCCAGGAGCAGTACTTC. Its translation is CASSSDFWGTSTQEQYF.

Ten or more counts support this clonotype. The J gene is TRBJ2-7, the V gene TRBV4-1, with D perhaps matching TRBD1 (5 bases). Germline values: CDR1 MGHRA, CDR2 YSYEKL. Trimming took 4 bases from V and 1 from J, leaving 14 bases between them. This CDR3 contains 15 residues. The CDR3 region is CASSLNLRESYEQYF. CDR3 nucleotides: TGCGCCAGCAGCCTAAACCTCAGGGAATCCTACGAGCAGTACTTC.

This clonotype was seen ten or more times. This CDR3 is CASSLGRTVNQPQHF. As DNA, the CDR3 is TGTGCCAGCAGTTTAGGAAGGACAGTCAATCAGCCCCAGCATTTT. The chain is built from TRBV12-3 or TRBV12-4 and TRBJ1-5; D might be TRBD1 (6 bases). Trimming shortened V by 1 base and J by 3 bases, and 10 bases separated the two germline ends. The CDR3 loop spans 15 amino acids.

At least ten counts were recorded for this clonotype. The chain has TRBV30 and TRBJ2-7; D gene uncertain. Trimming stripped 2 bases from V and 4 bases from J, with 12 bases between. This CDR3 has 13 amino acids. Germline V CDR1 and CDR2: GTSNPN, SVGIG (reference sequence). Here the CDR3 reads CAWSMTSTYEQYF. The CDR3 DNA is TGTGCCTGGAGTATGACTTCGACTTACGAGCAGTACTTC. The variable domain in full, with the rest retrieved from reference TRBV30 and TRBJ2-7, is SQTIHQWPATLVQPVGSPLSLECTVEGTSNPNLYWYRQAAGRGLQLLFYSVGIGQISSEVPQNLSASRPQDRQFILSSKKLLLSDSGFYLCAWSMTSTYEQYFGPGTRLTVT.